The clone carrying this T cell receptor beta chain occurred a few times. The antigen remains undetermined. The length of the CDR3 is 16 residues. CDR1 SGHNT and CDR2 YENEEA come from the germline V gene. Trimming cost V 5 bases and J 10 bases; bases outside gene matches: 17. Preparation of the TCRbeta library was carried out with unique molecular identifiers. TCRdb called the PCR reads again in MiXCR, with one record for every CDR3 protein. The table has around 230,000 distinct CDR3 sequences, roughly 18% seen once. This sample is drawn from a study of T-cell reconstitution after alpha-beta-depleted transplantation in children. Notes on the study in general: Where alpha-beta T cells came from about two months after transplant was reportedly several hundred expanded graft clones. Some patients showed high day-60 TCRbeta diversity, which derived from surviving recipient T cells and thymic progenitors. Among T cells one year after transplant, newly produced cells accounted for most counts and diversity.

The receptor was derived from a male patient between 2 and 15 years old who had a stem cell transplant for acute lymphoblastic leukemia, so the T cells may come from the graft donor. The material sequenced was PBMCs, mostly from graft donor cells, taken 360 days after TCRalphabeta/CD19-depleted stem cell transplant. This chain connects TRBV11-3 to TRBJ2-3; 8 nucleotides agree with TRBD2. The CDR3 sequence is CASSPPGTRGQMAQYF. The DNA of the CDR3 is TGTGCCAGCAGCCCACCCGGGACTAGGGGTCAGATGGCGCAGTATTTT.